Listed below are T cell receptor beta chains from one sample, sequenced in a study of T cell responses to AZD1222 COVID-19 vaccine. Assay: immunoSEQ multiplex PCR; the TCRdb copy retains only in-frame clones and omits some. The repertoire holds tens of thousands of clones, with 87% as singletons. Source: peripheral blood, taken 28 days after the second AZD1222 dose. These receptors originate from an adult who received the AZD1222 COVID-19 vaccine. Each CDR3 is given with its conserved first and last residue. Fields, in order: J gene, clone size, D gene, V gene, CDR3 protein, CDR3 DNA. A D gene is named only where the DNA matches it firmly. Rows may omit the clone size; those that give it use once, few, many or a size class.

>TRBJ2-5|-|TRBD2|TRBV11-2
CASSPRAGGPETQYF
TGTGCCAGCAGCCCACGAGCGGGAGGGCCAGAGACCCAGTACTTC
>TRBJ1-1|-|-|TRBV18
CASSPLPGTEAFF
TGTGCCAGCTCACCTCTACCCGGGACTGAAGCTTTCTTT
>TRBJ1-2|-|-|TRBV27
CASTPYGDRSGGYTF
TGTGCCAGCACTCCTTACGGGGACCGCAGTGGAGGCTACACCTTC
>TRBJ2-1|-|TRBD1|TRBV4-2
CASSQEGGQGWNEQFF
TGTGCCAGCAGCCAAGAAGGGGGACAGGGGTGGAACGAGCAGTTCTTC
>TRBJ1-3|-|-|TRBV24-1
CATSDFFRVNTIYF
TGTGCCACCAGTGATTTTTTTAGGGTAAACACCATATATTTT
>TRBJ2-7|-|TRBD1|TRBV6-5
CASRLAQGYEQYF
TGTGCCAGCAGACTTGCACAGGGGTACGAGCAGTACTTC
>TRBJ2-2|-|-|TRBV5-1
CASSLDGSNTGELFF
TGCGCCAGCAGCCTGGACGGCAGCAACACCGGGGAGCTGTTTTTT
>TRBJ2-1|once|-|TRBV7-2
CASRTGSNYNEQFF
TGTGCCAGCAGGACAGGTTCCAACTACAATGAGCAGTTCTTC
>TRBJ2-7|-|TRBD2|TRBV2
CASTPFAGVYEQYF
TGTGCCAGCACCCCCTTTGCGGGAGTATACGAGCAGTACTTC
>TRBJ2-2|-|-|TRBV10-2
CASSVILANTGELFF
TGCGCCAGCAGTGTCATCCTGGCGAACACCGGGGAGCTGTTTTTT
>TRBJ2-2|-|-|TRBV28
CASRLLTLGNTGELFF
TGTGCCAGCAGACTCCTGACCCTGGGGAACACCGGGGAGCTGTTTTTT
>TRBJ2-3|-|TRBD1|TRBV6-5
CATTGGRTDTQYF
TGTGCCACCACAGGGGGTAGAACAGATACGCAGTATTTT
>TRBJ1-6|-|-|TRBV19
CASQGGPNSPLHF
TGTGCCAGTCAGGGCGGTCCTAATTCACCCCTCCACTTT
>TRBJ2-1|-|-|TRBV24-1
CATGGPGRERDDEQFF
TGTGCCACCGGGGGGCCGGGGCGGGAGAGAGACGATGAGCAGTTCTTC
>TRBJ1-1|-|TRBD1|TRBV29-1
CSAGQGAAYTEAFF
TGCAGCGCTGGACAGGGGGCCGCGTACACTGAAGCTTTCTTT
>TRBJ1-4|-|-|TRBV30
CAWSVGSREKLFF
TGTGCCTGGAGTGTAGGTAGTCGTGAAAAACTGTTTTTT
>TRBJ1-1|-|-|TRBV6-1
CASNRGRSNTEAFF
TGTGCCAGCAACCGGGGACGGTCGAACACTGAAGCTTTCTTT
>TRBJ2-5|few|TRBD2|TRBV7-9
CASTPRGGRAWETQYF
TGTGCCAGCACCCCTAGGGGCGGGAGGGCCTGGGAGACCCAGTACTTC
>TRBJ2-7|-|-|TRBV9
CASSVEQVTYEQYF
TGTGCCAGCAGCGTAGAGCAGGTGACCTACGAGCAGTACTTC
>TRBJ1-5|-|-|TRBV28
CAINSGSRPQHF
TGTGCCATTAACTCAGGAAGCCGGCCCCAGCATTTT
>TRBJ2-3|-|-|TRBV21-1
CASSKVGTTSTDTQYF
TGTGCCAGCAGCAAAGTGGGGACTACTAGCACAGATACGCAGTATTTT
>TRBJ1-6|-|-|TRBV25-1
CASSESPNSPLHF
TGTGCCAGCAGTGAATCCCCAAATTCACCCCTCCACTTT
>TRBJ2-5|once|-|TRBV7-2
CASSLVARLGTQYF
TGTGCCAGCAGCTTAGTGGCCCGGCTGGGAACCCAGTACTTC
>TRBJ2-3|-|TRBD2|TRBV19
CASSGAGGPPRSTDTQYF
TGTGCCAGTAGTGGAGCGGGAGGGCCACCTAGGTCCACAGATACGCAGTATTTT
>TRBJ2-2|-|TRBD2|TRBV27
CASSHLLAGTGELFF
TGTGCCAGCAGTCACTTACTAGCGGGCACCGGGGAGCTGTTTTTT
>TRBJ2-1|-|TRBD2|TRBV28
CASKQTSGGSVFRNEQFF
TGTGCCAGCAAGCAGACTAGCGGGGGATCTGTTTTCAGGAATGAGCAGTTCTTC
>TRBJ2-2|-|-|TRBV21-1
CASSKALKLAASANTGELFF
TGTGCCAGCAGCAAAGCGCTTAAACTAGCTGCCTCCGCGAACACCGGGGAGCTGTTTTTT
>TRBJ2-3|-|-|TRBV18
CASSPRPDTQYF
TGTGCCAGCTCACCACGCCCAGATACGCAGTATTTT
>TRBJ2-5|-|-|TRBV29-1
CSVPRAGVGETQYF
TGCAGCGTTCCCCGGGCGGGCGTCGGGGAGACCCAGTACTTC